This entry lists 8 T cell receptor beta chains sequenced from one sample in a study of OX40 agonist ivuxolimab in advanced cancers. Sequencing used immunoSEQ multiplex PCR; TCRdb keeps in-frame clones, though not all of them. The sample records about 77,000 clones, more than 65% being singletons. The material sequenced was CD4+ or CD8+ T cells sorted from blood, taken in a trial of the OX40 agonist ivuxolimab. The receptors originated from an adult with an advanced solid tumor such as melanoma, head and neck, liver or kidney cancer.

The chain's CDR3 is CASRKEEGGQPQHF. DNA for the CDR3: TGTGCCAGCAGGAAGGAAGAGGGGGGTCAGCCCCAGCATTTT. The chain joins TRBV6-6 to TRBJ1-5; D is possibly TRBD1 (6 bases). This CDR3 contains 14 residues. Germline V gene sequence: CDR1 MNHNY, CDR2 SVGAGI (reference sequence). V lost 6 bases and J lost 6, with 15 bases in between.

This rearrangement joins TRBV11-3 to TRBJ2-7; 9 bases map to TRBD1. This CDR3 spans 16 amino acids. CDR1 and CDR2 from the germline V gene are SGHNT and YENEEA. Trimming at V came to 5 bases and at J to 3 bases, leaving 11 bases not matched to a gene. The CDR3 loop reads CASSHNRDRDDYEQYF. CDR3 nucleotide sequence: TGTGCCAGCAGCCATAACCGGGACAGGGATGACTACGAGCAGTACTTC. The variable domain in full, with the rest retrieved from reference TRBV11-3 and TRBJ2-7, is EAGVVQSPRYKIIEKKQPVAFWCNPISGHNTLYWYLQNLGQGPELLIRYENEEAVDDSQLPKDRFSAERLKGVDSTLKIQPAELGDSAVYLCASSHNRDRDDYEQYFGPGTRLTVT.

The chain employs TRBV6-6 and TRBJ1-1, with D possibly being TRBD1 (6 bases). CDR1 and CDR2 from the germline V gene are MNHNY and SVGAGI (reference sequence). This CDR3 contains 12 residues. V dropped 6 bases and J dropped 8 bases, with 13 bases sitting between them. The CDR3 bases are TGTGCCAGCAGCTCCGAGGGGGGGGAAGCTTTCTTT. This gives the protein CASSSEGGEAFF.

This sequence joins TRBV5-1 and TRBJ2-4; D not resolved. CDR1 and CDR2 from the germline V gene are SGHRS and YFSETQ. This CDR3 spans 15 amino acids. The V end was cut by 0 bases, the J end by 8 bases, with 15 bases between. The CDR3 loop reads CASSLAQAEKDIQYF. The CDR3 DNA reads as TGCGCCAGCAGCTTGGCCCAGGCCGAGAAGGACATTCAGTACTTC.

The chain couples TRBV5-1 to TRBJ1-1, with a tentative D call TRBD1 (6 bases). Germline V gene data show CDR1 as SGHRS and CDR2 as YFSETQ. The CDR3 runs to 14 residues. Trimming removed 4 bases at V and 2 bases at J, with 12 bases between. The CDR3 DNA is TGCGCCAGCAGCACCTCAGGGGCCAACACTGAAGCTTTCTTT. It is translated as CASSTSGANTEAFF.

The chain is built from TRBV30 and TRBJ2-7; the match to TRBD1 covers 8 bases. This CDR3 region has 14 residues. The J segment lost 2 bases and the V segment lost 0 bases, leaving 3 bases of the junction unmatched. Germline CDR1 is GTSNPN and CDR2 is SVGIG (reference sequence). The CDR3 here is CAWSVGTGPYEQYF. For the CDR3, the DNA is TGTGCCTGGAGTGTAGGGACAGGACCCTACGAGCAGTACTTC.

The gene calls are TRBV11-2 and TRBJ1-1; D is possibly TRBD1 (5 bases). There are 15 residues in the CDR3. V lost 5 bases and J 4 bases, leaving 17 bases between the germline ends. The germline gives CDR1 SGHAT, CDR2 FQNNGV. In nucleotides, the CDR3 is TGTGCCAGCAGCGCGACGTCGTGGGGGGGCACTGAAGCTTTCTTT. The encoded protein is CASSATSWGGTEAFF.

The chain is built from TRBV15 and TRBJ2-1, with D hard to call. This CDR3 is built from 16 residues. Germline V lookup: CDR1 LNHNV, CDR2 YYDKDF (reference sequence). Trimming pared 3 bases from V and 1 base from J, leaving 13 bases between. The CDR3 region has the DNA TGTGCCACCAGCAGTGACGAGGTGGGTTCCTACAATGAGCAGTTCTTC. Protein: CATSSDEVGSYNEQFF.